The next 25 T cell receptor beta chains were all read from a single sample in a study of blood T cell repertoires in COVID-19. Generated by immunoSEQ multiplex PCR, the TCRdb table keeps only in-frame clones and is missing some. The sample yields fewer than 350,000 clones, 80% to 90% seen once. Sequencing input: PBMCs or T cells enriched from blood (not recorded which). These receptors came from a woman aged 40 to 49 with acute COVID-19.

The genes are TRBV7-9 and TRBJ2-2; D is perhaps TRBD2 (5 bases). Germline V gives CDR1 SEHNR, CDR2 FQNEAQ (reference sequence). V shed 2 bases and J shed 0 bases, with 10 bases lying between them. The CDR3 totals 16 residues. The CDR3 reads CASSLWGASNTGELFF. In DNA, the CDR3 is TGTGCCAGCAGCTTATGGGGAGCCTCGAACACCGGGGAGCTGTTTTTT.

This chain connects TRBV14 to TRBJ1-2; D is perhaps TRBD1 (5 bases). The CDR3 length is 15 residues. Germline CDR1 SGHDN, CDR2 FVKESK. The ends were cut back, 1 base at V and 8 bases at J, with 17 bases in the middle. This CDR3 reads CASSQAGTVLRGYTF. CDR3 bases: TGTGCCAGCAGCCAAGCCGGGACTGTCCTAAGGGGCTACACCTTC.

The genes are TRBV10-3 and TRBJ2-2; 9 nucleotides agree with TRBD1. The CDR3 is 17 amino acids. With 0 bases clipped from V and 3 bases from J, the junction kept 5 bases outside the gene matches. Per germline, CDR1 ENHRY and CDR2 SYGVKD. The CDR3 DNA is TGTGCCATCAGTGAGTCCGAACAGGGGGCGGACACCGGGGAGCTGTTTTTT. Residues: CAISESEQGADTGELFF.

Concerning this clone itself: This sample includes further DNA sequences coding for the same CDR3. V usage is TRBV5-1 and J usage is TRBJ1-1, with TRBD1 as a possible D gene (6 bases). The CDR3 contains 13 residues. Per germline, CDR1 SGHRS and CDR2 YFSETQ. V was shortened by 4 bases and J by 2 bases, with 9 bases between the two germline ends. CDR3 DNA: TGCGCCAGCAGCCTGGACAGAAACACTGAAGCTTTCTTT. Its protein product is CASSLDRNTEAFF.

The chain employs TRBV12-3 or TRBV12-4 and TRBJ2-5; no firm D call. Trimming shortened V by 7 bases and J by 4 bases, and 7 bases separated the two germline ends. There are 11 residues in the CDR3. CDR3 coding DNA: TGTGCCAGCAAGAGAGGAGAGACCCAGTACTTC. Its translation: CASKRGETQYF.

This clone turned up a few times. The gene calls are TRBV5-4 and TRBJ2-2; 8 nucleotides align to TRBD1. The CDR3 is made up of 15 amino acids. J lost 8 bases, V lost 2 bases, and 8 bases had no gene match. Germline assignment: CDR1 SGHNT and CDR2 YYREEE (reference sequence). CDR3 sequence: CASSFLIQGEGELFF. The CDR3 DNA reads TGTGCCAGCAGCTTTTTGATACAGGGGGAAGGGGAGCTGTTTTTT.

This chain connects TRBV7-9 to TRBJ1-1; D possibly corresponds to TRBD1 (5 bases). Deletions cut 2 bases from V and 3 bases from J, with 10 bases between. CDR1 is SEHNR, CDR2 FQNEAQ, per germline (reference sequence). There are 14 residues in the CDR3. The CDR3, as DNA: TGTGCCAGCAGCTTACAGGGATTAGACACTGAAGCTTTCTTT. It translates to CASSLQGLDTEAFF.

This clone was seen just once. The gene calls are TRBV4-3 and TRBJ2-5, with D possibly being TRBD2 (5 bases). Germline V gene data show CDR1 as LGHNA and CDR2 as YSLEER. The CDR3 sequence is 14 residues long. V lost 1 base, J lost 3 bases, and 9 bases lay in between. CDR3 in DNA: TGCGCCAGCAGCCAAGGGGCTAGCAAAGAGACCCAGTACTTC. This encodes CASSQGASKETQYF.

The CDR3 DNA is TGTGCCAGCAGCCAATTTCGACAGGGAAGGACAGATACGCAGTATTTT. Its protein is CASSQFRQGRTDTQYF. The chain is built from TRBV7-9 and TRBJ2-3; 7 bases line up with TRBD1. The CDR3 runs 16 residues. V was clipped by 5 bases and J by 3 bases; unmatched bases: 11. Germline V gene lookup returns CDR1 SEHNR and CDR2 FQNEAQ (reference sequence).

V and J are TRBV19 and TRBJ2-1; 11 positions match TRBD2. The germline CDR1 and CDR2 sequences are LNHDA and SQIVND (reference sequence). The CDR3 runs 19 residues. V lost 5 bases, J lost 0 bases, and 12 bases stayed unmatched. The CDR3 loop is CASSVRVPTSGSSYNEQFF. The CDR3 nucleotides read TGTGCCAGTAGTGTAAGGGTCCCCACTAGCGGGAGCTCCTACAATGAGCAGTTCTTC.

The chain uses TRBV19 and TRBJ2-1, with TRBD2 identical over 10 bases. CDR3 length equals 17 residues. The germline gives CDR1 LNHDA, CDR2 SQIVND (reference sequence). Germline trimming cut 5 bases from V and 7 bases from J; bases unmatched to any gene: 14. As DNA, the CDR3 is TGTGCCAGTAGTCTTTTGGCCGTGGCTAGCGGGAGTAATGAGCAGTTCTTC. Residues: CASSLLAVASGSNEQFF.

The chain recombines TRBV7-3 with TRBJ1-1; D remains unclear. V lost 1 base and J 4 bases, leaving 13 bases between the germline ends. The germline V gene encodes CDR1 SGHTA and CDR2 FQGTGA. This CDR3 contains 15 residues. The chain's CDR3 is CASSLSARGGTEAFF. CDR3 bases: TGTGCCAGCAGCTTAAGTGCGAGAGGCGGCACTGAAGCTTTCTTT.

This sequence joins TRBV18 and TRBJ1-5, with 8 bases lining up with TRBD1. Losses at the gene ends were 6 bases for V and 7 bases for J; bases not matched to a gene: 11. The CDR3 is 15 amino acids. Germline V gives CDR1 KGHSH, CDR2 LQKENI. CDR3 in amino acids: CASSQMGQDRQPQHF. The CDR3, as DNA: TGTGCCAGCTCCCAAATGGGACAGGATAGGCAGCCCCAGCATTTT.

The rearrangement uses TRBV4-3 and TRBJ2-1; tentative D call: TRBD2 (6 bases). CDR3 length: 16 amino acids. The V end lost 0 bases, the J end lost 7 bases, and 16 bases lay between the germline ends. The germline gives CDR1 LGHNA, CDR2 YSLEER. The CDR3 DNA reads TGCGCCAGCAGCCAAGAGGGGGGACTCCTTGGTAATGAGCAGTTCTTC. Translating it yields CASSQEGGLLGNEQFF.

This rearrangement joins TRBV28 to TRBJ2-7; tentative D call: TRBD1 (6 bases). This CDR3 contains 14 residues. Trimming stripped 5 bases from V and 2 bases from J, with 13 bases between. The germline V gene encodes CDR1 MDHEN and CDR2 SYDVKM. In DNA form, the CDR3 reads TGTGCCAGCAGTATGGACAGCCCCACCTACGAGCAGTACTTC. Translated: CASSMDSPTYEQYF. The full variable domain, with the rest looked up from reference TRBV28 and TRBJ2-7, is DVKVTQSSRYLVKRTGEKVFLECVQDMDHENMFWYRQDPGLGLRLIYFSYDVKMKEKGDIPEGYSVSREKKERFSLILESASTNQTSMYLCASSMDSPTYEQYFGPGTRLTVT.

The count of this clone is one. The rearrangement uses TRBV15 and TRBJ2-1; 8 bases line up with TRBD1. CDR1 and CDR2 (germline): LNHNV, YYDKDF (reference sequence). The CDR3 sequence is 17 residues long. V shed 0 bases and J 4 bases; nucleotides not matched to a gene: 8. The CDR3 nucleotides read TGTGCCACCAGCAGAGAGGCTCAGGGGGCGACTTACAATGAGCAGTTCTTC. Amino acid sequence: CATSREAQGATYNEQFF.

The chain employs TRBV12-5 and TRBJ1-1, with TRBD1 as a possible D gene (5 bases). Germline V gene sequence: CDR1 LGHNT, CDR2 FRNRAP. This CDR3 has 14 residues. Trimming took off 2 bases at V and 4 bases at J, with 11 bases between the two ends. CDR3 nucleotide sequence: TGTGCTAGTGGTTTGAGTGGGGGGAGCACTGAAGCTTTCTTT. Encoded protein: CASGLSGGSTEAFF.

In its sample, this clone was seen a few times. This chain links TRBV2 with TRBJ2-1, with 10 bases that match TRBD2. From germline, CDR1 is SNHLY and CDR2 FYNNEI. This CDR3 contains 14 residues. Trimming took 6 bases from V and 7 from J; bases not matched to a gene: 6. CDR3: CASRQAGGPNEQFF. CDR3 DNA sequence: TGTGCCAGCAGACAAGCGGGAGGGCCGAATGAGCAGTTCTTC. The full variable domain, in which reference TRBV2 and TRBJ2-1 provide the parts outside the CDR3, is EPEVTQTPSHQVTQMGQEVILRCVPISNHLYFYWYRQILGQKVEFLVSFYNNEISEKSEIFDDQFSVERPDGSNFTLKIRSTKLEDSAMYFCASRQAGGPNEQFFGPGTRLTVL.

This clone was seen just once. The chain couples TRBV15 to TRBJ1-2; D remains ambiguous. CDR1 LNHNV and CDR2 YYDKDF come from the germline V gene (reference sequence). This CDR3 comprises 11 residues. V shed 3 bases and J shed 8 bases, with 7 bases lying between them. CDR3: CATSRGRGYTF. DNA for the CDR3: TGTGCCACCAGCAGGGGCAGGGGCTACACCTTC.

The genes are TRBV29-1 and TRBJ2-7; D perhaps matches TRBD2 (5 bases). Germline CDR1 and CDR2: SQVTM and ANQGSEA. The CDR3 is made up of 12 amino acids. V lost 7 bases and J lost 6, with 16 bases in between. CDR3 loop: CSALGEGIEQYF. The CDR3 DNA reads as TGCAGCGCCCTCGGAGAGGGAATCGAGCAGTACTTC.

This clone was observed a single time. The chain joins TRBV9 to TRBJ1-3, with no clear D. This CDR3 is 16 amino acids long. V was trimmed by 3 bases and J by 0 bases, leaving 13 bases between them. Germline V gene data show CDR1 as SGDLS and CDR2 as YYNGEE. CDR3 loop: CASSGRAVSSGNTIYF. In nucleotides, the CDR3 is TGTGCCAGCAGCGGGAGGGCCGTGAGCTCTGGAAACACCATATATTTT.

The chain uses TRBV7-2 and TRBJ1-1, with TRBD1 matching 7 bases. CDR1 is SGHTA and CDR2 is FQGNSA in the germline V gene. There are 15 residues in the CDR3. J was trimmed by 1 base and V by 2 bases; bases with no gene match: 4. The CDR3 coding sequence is TGTGCCAGCAGCTTATTCGCAGGGGGGAACACTGAAGCTTTCTTT. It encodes CASSLFAGGNTEAFF.

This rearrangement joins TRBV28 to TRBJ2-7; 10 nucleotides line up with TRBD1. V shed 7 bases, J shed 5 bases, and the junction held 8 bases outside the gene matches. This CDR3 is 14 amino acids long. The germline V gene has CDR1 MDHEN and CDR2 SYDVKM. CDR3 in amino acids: CASIGQGVSNEQYF. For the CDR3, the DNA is TGTGCCAGCATAGGACAGGGGGTCTCGAACGAGCAGTACTTC.

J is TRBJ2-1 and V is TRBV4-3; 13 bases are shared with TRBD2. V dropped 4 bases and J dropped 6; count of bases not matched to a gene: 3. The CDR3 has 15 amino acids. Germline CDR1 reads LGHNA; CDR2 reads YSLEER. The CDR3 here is CASSPGLAGLNEQFF. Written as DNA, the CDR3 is TGCGCCAGCAGCCCGGGACTAGCGGGGCTCAATGAGCAGTTCTTC.

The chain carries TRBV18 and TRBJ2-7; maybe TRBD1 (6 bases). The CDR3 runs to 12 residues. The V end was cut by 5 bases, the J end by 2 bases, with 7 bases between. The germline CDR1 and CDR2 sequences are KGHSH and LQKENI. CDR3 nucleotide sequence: TGTGCCAGCTCAAACAGGGCCTACGAGCAGTACTTC. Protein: CASSNRAYEQYF.